The 24 T cell receptor beta chains below come from one sample, sequenced in a study of T cell repertoires in cytomegalovirus infection. TCRdb ran MiXCR on the reads and lists one entry per CDR3 protein. This table holds more than 250,000 distinct CDR3 sequences, roughly 15% found once. The specimen sequenced was PBMCs. The source of these receptors is a human donor in good health (CMV status not recorded). Some clones in this sample may be carry-over from other donors' samples.

This clonotype came up many times. V gene TRBV28 combines with J gene TRBJ1-5; the match to TRBD1 covers 7 bases. The length of the CDR3 is 14 residues. From germline, CDR1 is MDHEN and CDR2 SYDVKM. Trimming cost V 2 bases and J 5 bases; bases outside gene matches: 3. DNA for the CDR3: TGTGCCAGCAGTTTACAGGGGGGGTATCAGCCCCAGCATTTT. It codes for CASSLQGGYQPQHF.

This clonotype was observed a handful of times. The V and J genes are TRBV20-1 and TRBJ2-3; TRBD1 matches 9 bases. Looked up from germline, CDR1 is DFQATT and CDR2 is SNEGSKA (reference sequence). The V gene end was trimmed by 1 base and the J gene end by 4 bases; junction bases not matched to a gene: 0. The CDR3 spans 13 residues. CDR3 DNA: TGCAGTGCTAGAGGACAGGGGGCAGATACGCAGTATTTT. It encodes CSARGQGADTQYF.

The sample holds a few counts of this clonotype. The chain employs TRBV18 and TRBJ2-7; 14 bases map to TRBD2. The CDR3 has 15 residues. Per the germline V gene, CDR1 is KGHSH and CDR2 is LQKENI. V was clipped by 3 bases and J by 7 bases; unmatched bases: 5. CDR3 DNA: TGTGCCAGCTCACCCTCGGGACTAGCGGGAGAAGAGCAGTACTTC. It is translated as CASSPSGLAGEEQYF.

This clonotype showed up many times. The rearrangement joins TRBV20-1 to TRBJ1-1, with D hard to call. Per the germline V gene, CDR1 is DFQATT and CDR2 is SNEGSKA (reference sequence). V gave up 3 bases and J gave up 1 base, with 9 bases separating them. CDR3 length: 13 residues. CDR3 sequence: CSASRTGNTEAFF. CDR3 DNA sequence: TGCAGTGCTAGTAGGACCGGGAACACTGAAGCTTTCTTT.

This clonotype has a count of ten or more. The J gene is TRBJ1-3, the V gene TRBV11-2, with TRBD1 matching 7 bases. CDR3 size: 14 residues. Germline CDR1 and CDR2: SGHAT and FQNNGV. The V gene end was trimmed by 5 bases and the J gene end by 2 bases; junction bases not matched to a gene: 3. The CDR3 sequence: CASSPTGTGNTIYF. The DNA of the CDR3 is TGTGCCAGCAGCCCGACAGGGACTGGAAACACCATATATTTT.

Ten or more counts support this clonotype. As DNA, the CDR3 is TGTGCCAGCAGCCCTACAGGTTCGGGACAGGGGTACTATGGCTACACCTTC. Translation gives CASSPTGSGQGYYGYTF. The chain is built from TRBV9 and TRBJ1-2; 10 bases line up with TRBD1. Germline values: CDR1 SGDLS, CDR2 YYNGEE. V was clipped by 4 bases and J by 3 bases; unmatched bases: 12. The length of the CDR3 is 17 residues.

This clonotype has ten or more counts. The germline gene is not matched at one end of the junction; a read error may be the cause. The chain links TRBV7-2 to TRBJ1-5; D uncertain. The germline gives CDR1 SGHTA, CDR2 FQGNSA. This CDR3 contains 15 residues. Here the CDR3 DNA reads TGTGCCAGCAGCCTAGCTGGCGGCCCCAATCAGCCCCAGCATTTT. Its protein product is CASSLAGGPNQPQHF.

This chain connects TRBV15 to TRBJ1-2; 7 nucleotides match TRBD1. With V trimmed by 8 bases and J by 0 bases, 9 bases remained unmatched. Germline V CDR1 and CDR2: LNHNV, YYDKDF (reference sequence). The CDR3 length is 15 residues. CDR3: CATRGTDQANYGYTF. Written as DNA, the CDR3 is TGTGCCACCCGAGGGACAGACCAAGCTAACTATGGCTACACCTTC.

This clonotype was picked up a small number of times. DNA of the CDR3: TGTGCCAGCAGTTTACTAGCGGTGTACAATGAGCAGTTCTTC. This gives the protein CASSLLAVYNEQFF. J is TRBJ2-1 and V is TRBV28; 7 bases map to TRBD2. This CDR3 has 14 residues. Germline V lookup: CDR1 MDHEN, CDR2 SYDVKM. V lost 2 bases and J lost 4; bases outside the gene matches: 2. The full variable domain, with the rest looked up from reference TRBV28 and TRBJ2-1, is DVKVTQSSRYLVKRTGEKVFLECVQDMDHENMFWYRQDPGLGLRLIYFSYDVKMKEKGDIPEGYSVSREKKERFSLILESASTNQTSMYLCASSLLAVYNEQFFGPGTRLTVL.

In this sample, this clonotype turned up a few times. The chain joins TRBV19 to TRBJ2-5; D is possibly TRBD2 (5 bases). V lost 3 bases to trimming and J lost 5 bases, with 16 bases between them. From germline, CDR1 is LNHDA and CDR2 SQIVND (reference sequence). The CDR3 extends over 15 amino acids. The CDR3 spells CASSMSGNGKETQYF. The DNA of the CDR3 is TGTGCCAGTAGTATGTCCGGGAATGGTAAGGAGACCCAGTACTTC.

This clonotype was counted only a few times. The gene calls are TRBV2 and TRBJ1-3; no clear D gene. V lost 3 bases to trimming and J lost 0 bases, with 9 bases between them. Germline V lookup: CDR1 SNHLY, CDR2 FYNNEI. The CDR3 is 15 amino acids. CDR3 amino acids: CASSEGRRSGNTIYF. CDR3 coding DNA: TGTGCCAGCAGTGAGGGCCGGCGCTCTGGAAACACCATATATTTT.

The chain links TRBV4-2 to TRBJ2-7; D remains unclear. This CDR3 has 15 residues. The ends were cut back, 1 base at V and 0 bases at J, with 10 bases in the middle. The germline V gene has CDR1 LGHNA and CDR2 YNFKEQ. The CDR3 DNA reads TGTGCCAGCAGCCAAGCTCTGGGGTCCTCCTACGAGCAGTACTTC. Translating gives CASSQALGSSYEQYF.

This chain uses TRBV2 with TRBJ2-5; D is perhaps TRBD2 (5 bases). The CDR3 is 15 residues long. Germline V gene sequence: CDR1 SNHLY, CDR2 FYNNEI. V was cut by 7 bases and J by 5 bases, with 20 bases left in between. Here the CDR3 DNA reads TGTGCCAGCATGGCGAGCCGTCCATCGGGGGAGACCCAGTACTTC. Its translation is CASMASRPSGETQYF.

The table lists this clonotype with a few counts. The CDR3: CASSEGNTGELFF. The CDR3 nucleotides read TGTGCCAGCAGTGAGGGGAACACCGGGGAGCTGTTTTTT. The chain has TRBV25-1 and TRBJ2-2; unclear D gene. Germline CDR1 reads MGHDK; CDR2 reads SYGVNS. V shed 3 bases and J shed 1 base, with 3 bases lying between them. The length of the CDR3 is 13 residues.

This clonotype was counted at least ten times. V usage is TRBV4-2 and J usage is TRBJ1-2; TRBD1 agrees at 12 bases. The V segment lost 1 base and the J segment 5 bases; nucleotides outside the gene matches: 14. The germline V gene encodes CDR1 LGHNA and CDR2 YNFKEQ. There are 19 residues in the CDR3. For the CDR3, the DNA is TGTGCCAGCAGCCAAGGTCTTGGCCTTGGGACAGGGGGCGAATATGGCTACACCTTC. This sequence encodes CASSQGLGLGTGGEYGYTF.

This chain's CDR3 is CASSLFSGEGNQPQHF. The CDR3 DNA sequence: TGTGCCAGCAGTTTATTCTCGGGTGAAGGCAATCAGCCCCAGCATTTT. The chain couples TRBV27 to TRBJ1-5; no clear D gene. The CDR3 has 16 residues. Trimming removed 1 base from V and 2 bases from J, with 12 bases in between. Germline V gene data show CDR1 as MNHEY and CDR2 as SMNVEV (reference sequence).

In its sample, this clonotype was seen many times. This chain links TRBV12-3 or TRBV12-4 with TRBJ1-2; D remains unclear. V shed 0 bases and J shed 2 bases, with 16 bases lying between them. CDR3 size: 17 residues. The CDR3 region is CASSLALSGHLNYGYTF. The CDR3 bases are TGTGCCAGCAGTTTAGCGCTCAGCGGGCATTTAAACTATGGCTACACCTTC.

This clonotype was recorded many times. This chain connects TRBV7-2 to TRBJ2-3, with 7 bases that match TRBD2. Germline V gene lookup returns CDR1 SGHTA and CDR2 FQGNSA. V shed 1 base and J 9 bases; nucleotides not matched to a gene: 16. This CDR3 region has 17 residues. CDR3 region: CASSLVPSSGERTTQYF. CDR3 bases: TGTGCCAGCAGCTTAGTTCCTTCTAGCGGAGAGAGGACGACGCAGTATTTT.

The CDR3 DNA is TGTGCCAGCAGGGTAGCGGGAGGCACCGGGGAGCTGTTTTTT. Its translation: CASRVAGGTGELFF. V gene TRBV28 combines with J gene TRBJ2-2, with TRBD2 matching over 10 bases. Germline CDR1 MDHEN, CDR2 SYDVKM. Trimming at V came to 6 bases and at J to 4 bases, leaving 2 bases not matched to a gene. This CDR3 is 14 amino acids long. Supplemented by reference TRBV28 and TRBJ2-2, the full variable domain reads DVKVTQSSRYLVKRTGEKVFLECVQDMDHENMFWYRQDPGLGLRLIYFSYDVKMKEKGDIPEGYSVSREKKERFSLILESASTNQTSMYLCASRVAGGTGELFFGEGSRLTVL.

The chain recombines TRBV5-1 with TRBJ1-2; D gene uncertain. V lost 0 bases and J lost 5, with 14 bases in between. Germline CDR1 and CDR2: SGHRS and YFSETQ. The CDR3 spans 15 residues. The CDR3 protein is CASSLDRPRSYGYTF. The CDR3 bases are TGCGCCAGCAGCTTGGATAGGCCGAGATCTTATGGCTACACCTTC.

This clonotype has at least ten counts. The rearrangement joins TRBV28 to TRBJ2-2; D is possibly TRBD2 (6 bases). Germline V lookup: CDR1 MDHEN, CDR2 SYDVKM. With 2 bases removed from V and 5 bases from J, the gap between germline ends came to 18 bases. This CDR3 comprises 17 residues. CDR3 region: CASSLHPTGTLTGELFF. CDR3 nucleotide sequence: TGTGCCAGCAGTTTACACCCCACCGGGACTTTAACCGGGGAGCTGTTTTTT.

This clonotype was seen more than once but under ten times. The chain uses TRBV6-6 and TRBJ1-5; D uncertain. V lost 2 bases to trimming and J lost 4 bases, with 12 bases between them. This CDR3 contains 15 residues. Germline assignment: CDR1 MNHNY and CDR2 SVGAGI (reference sequence). The CDR3 protein is CASSYNAAANQPQHF. As DNA, the CDR3 is TGTGCCAGCAGTTACAATGCAGCCGCTAATCAGCCCCAGCATTTT.

This clonotype was detected ten times or more. The chain uses TRBV27 and TRBJ2-1; 9 bases are a match to TRBD1. J gave up 5 bases and V 2 bases, and 7 bases lay outside the gene matches. Germline V gene lookup returns CDR1 MNHEY and CDR2 SMNVEV (reference sequence). This CDR3 has 16 amino acids. The CDR3 protein is CASSLHDRGYDNEQFF. CDR3 DNA sequence: TGTGCCAGCAGTTTACACGACAGGGGGTATGACAATGAGCAGTTCTTC.

This clonotype occurred a few times. This sequence joins TRBV27 and TRBJ2-5; D may be TRBD2 (6 bases). V was trimmed by 6 bases and J by 5 bases, leaving 22 bases between them. CDR1 and CDR2 (germline): MNHEY, SMNVEV (reference sequence). CDR3 length: 16 amino acids. The CDR3 region has the DNA TGTGCCAGCAGATCGGGCCTTCTAGCGTCCGGGGAGACCCAGTACTTC. This codes for CASRSGLLASGETQYF.